Below are 23 T cell receptor beta chains sequenced from a single sample in a study of T cells after yellow fever vaccination. TCRdb ran MiXCR on the 5' RACE reads and lists one entry per CDR3 protein. This sample yields under 400,000 distinct CDR3 sequences, of which 11% are seen a single time; 18% belongs to the top ten. Specimen: PBMCs, collected on the day of the first yellow fever vaccination. These receptors were taken from a man aged 18 to 29 who received the YFV17D yellow fever vaccine.

This chain uses TRBV7-9 with TRBJ2-7; weak D call: TRBD2 (5 bases). The germline V and J ends were trimmed by 2 bases and 0 bases, with 8 bases remaining between them. The CDR3 has 14 amino acids. CDR1 is SEHNR and CDR2 is FQNEAQ in the germline V gene (reference sequence). CDR3 loop: CASSLSSSSYEQYF. CDR3 coding DNA: TGTGCCAGCAGCTTATCTAGCAGCTCCTACGAGCAGTACTTC.

The J gene is TRBJ1-1, the V gene TRBV7-3, with D possibly matching TRBD1 (6 bases). This CDR3 is 16 amino acids long. CDR1 and CDR2 from the germline V gene are SGHTA and FQGTGA. V lost 1 base, J lost 1 base, and 13 bases lay in between. Written as DNA, the CDR3 is TGTGCCAGCAGCTTAAACAGGGTGGGAGGGAACACTGAAGCTTTCTTT. Translating it yields CASSLNRVGGNTEAFF.

The chain couples TRBV4-1 to TRBJ1-5; TRBD1 might be the D (5 bases). This CDR3 has 18 residues. Trimming stripped 4 bases from V and 0 bases from J, with 19 bases between. CDR1 and CDR2 from the germline V gene are MGHRA and YSYEKL. CDR3 sequence reads: CASSPKVGGGYSNQPQHF. Here the CDR3 DNA reads TGCGCCAGCAGCCCGAAGGTCGGGGGTGGCTATAGCAATCAGCCCCAGCATTTT.

This clonotype was seen a handful of times. The chain combines TRBV3-1 with TRBJ2-5; D perhaps matches TRBD1 (5 bases). CDR1 is LGHDT and CDR2 is YNNKEL in the germline V gene (reference sequence). The CDR3 runs to 13 residues. Trimming cost V 4 bases and J 4 bases, with 10 bases left between them. CDR3 protein: CASSRGQRETQYF. CDR3 in DNA: TGTGCCAGCAGCCGCGGACAAAGAGAGACCCAGTACTTC.

The chain links TRBV11-1 to TRBJ2-5; 13 nucleotides line up with TRBD2. Trimming took 4 bases from V and 2 from J; bases not matched to a gene: 16. The germline gives CDR1 SGHAT, CDR2 FQDESV (reference sequence). The CDR3 consists of 20 residues. DNA for the CDR3: TGTGCCAGCAGCTCCCCGCCAAGGACTAGCGGGGGCCAACTACAAGAGACCCAGTACTTC. It is translated as CASSSPPRTSGGQLQETQYF.

The J gene is TRBJ2-7, the V gene TRBV4-3, with TRBD1 as a possible D gene (6 bases). The CDR3 has 20 residues. The germline V gene encodes CDR1 LGHNA and CDR2 YSLEER. V was trimmed by 0 bases and J by 3 bases, leaving 27 bases between them. The CDR3 DNA is TGCGCCAGCAGCCAAGATCTGATTATGGGGCAGGCCAAGGGGGACTACGAGCAGTACTTC. It encodes CASSQDLIMGQAKGDYEQYF.

The sample holds one count of this clonotype. This chain connects TRBV19 to TRBJ2-1; 7 bases map to TRBD2. The ends lost 4 bases at V and 2 bases at J; junction bases unmatched: 5. This CDR3 comprises 15 residues. Per the germline V gene, CDR1 is LNHDA and CDR2 is SQIVND (reference sequence). The DNA for the CDR3 is TGTGCCAGTAGTAGAGTAGCGGGTACCTACAATGAGCAGTTCTTC. This codes for CASSRVAGTYNEQFF.

This clonotype was seen a few times. The chain employs TRBV27 and TRBJ2-1; possible D gene TRBD2, 5 bases. The V end lost 4 bases, the J end lost 6 bases, and 13 bases lay between the germline ends. Germline V gives CDR1 MNHEY, CDR2 SMNVEV (reference sequence). The CDR3 spans 14 residues. CDR3 DNA: TGTGCCAGCAGTTCCCAGGACTGGGGCAATGAGCAGTTCTTC. Residues: CASSSQDWGNEQFF.

The sample holds a few counts of this clonotype. The V gene is TRBV6-1, the J gene TRBJ2-2; TRBD1 matches 8 bases. There are 14 residues in the CDR3. V shed 6 bases and J 7 bases; nucleotides not matched to a gene: 7. Germline CDR1 MNHNS, CDR2 SASEGT. This CDR3 is CASRRTGTDGELFF. For the CDR3, the DNA is TGTGCCAGCAGACGGACAGGGACGGACGGGGAGCTGTTTTTT.

For the CDR3, the DNA is TGTGCCAGCAGTTACTCTCTCCCGGGACAGGGGGCGAGGGAGCAGTACGTC. Translating gives CASSYSLPGQGAREQYV. The chain recombines TRBV6-5 with TRBJ2-7; 12 nucleotides agree with TRBD1. Trimming took 0 bases from V and 7 from J; bases not matched to a gene: 10. CDR1 MNHEY and CDR2 SVGAGI come from the germline V gene. The CDR3 covers 17 residues.

The CDR3: CASSWTETKNIQYF. For the CDR3, the DNA is TGTGCCAGCTCCTGGACCGAAACCAAAAACATTCAGTACTTC. This chain uses TRBV18 with TRBJ2-4, with D uncertain. The germline gives CDR1 KGHSH, CDR2 LQKENI. This CDR3 region has 14 residues. Trimming took 6 bases from V and 2 from J, leaving 11 bases between them.

This clonotype has only a few counts. V is TRBV2 and J is TRBJ2-2; D is perhaps TRBD2 (5 bases). The CDR3 has 16 residues. V was trimmed by 1 base and J by 1 base, leaving 10 bases between them. Germline V gene sequence: CDR1 SNHLY, CDR2 FYNNEI. CDR3: CASSEVRVENTGELFF. CDR3 DNA: TGTGCCAGCAGTGAAGTGAGGGTGGAGAACACCGGGGAGCTGTTTTTT.

This clonotype appeared many times. The chain has TRBV6-2 or TRBV6-3 and TRBJ2-5; possibly TRBD1 for D (6 bases). This CDR3 has 14 residues. V lost 2 bases, J lost 2 bases, and 9 bases lay in between. Germline CDR1 MNHEY, CDR2 SVGEGT. The CDR3 here is CASSYGGFQETQYF. The CDR3 bases are TGTGCCAGCAGTTACGGGGGCTTTCAAGAGACCCAGTACTTC.

The CDR3 DNA reads as TGCGCCAGCAGCCTGGAAGAAGACCCCGGGACACCAATAGACTACGAGCAGTACGTC. Translation: CASSLEEDPGTPIDYEQYV. V gene TRBV5-1 combines with J gene TRBJ2-7; a possible D gene is TRBD1 (6 bases). Germline V gene sequence: CDR1 SGHRS, CDR2 YFSETQ. V was clipped by 4 bases and J by 3 bases, with 29 bases between them. CDR3 length: 19 residues.

This clonotype was seen only a few times. The rearrangement joins TRBV4-3 to TRBJ2-7; D is ambiguous. The V end was cut by 1 base, the J end by 2 bases, with 12 bases between. Germline V gives CDR1 LGHNA, CDR2 YSLEER. CDR3 length equals 15 residues. CDR3 protein: CASSQVISPAYEQYF. The CDR3 nucleotides read TGCGCCAGCAGCCAAGTAATTTCTCCCGCCTACGAGCAGTACTTC.

The CDR3 sequence: CASTPGSKEGALLDTQYF. In DNA, the CDR3 is TGTGCCAGCACCCCAGGGTCGAAGGAAGGGGCGTTGTTGGATACGCAGTATTTT. This chain joins TRBV11-1 and TRBJ2-3; a weak D match, TRBD1 (5 bases). V lost 7 bases, J lost 6 bases, and 29 bases lay in between. CDR1 is SGHAT, CDR2 FQDESV, per germline (reference sequence). This CDR3 region has 18 residues.

The rearrangement joins TRBV20-1 to TRBJ2-1; 9 bases match TRBD2. The CDR3 is 15 residues long. Trimming at V came to 3 bases and at J to 4 bases, leaving 7 bases not matched to a gene. Germline V CDR1 and CDR2: DFQATT, SNEGSKA (reference sequence). CDR3 sequence: CSARGRGGSYNEQFF. For the CDR3, the DNA is TGCAGTGCTAGGGGGCGGGGGGGATCTTACAATGAGCAGTTCTTC.

This clonotype was seen ten or more times. V usage is TRBV5-8 and J usage is TRBJ1-1; D is uncertain. Trimming left V 1 base short and J 4 bases short, with 8 bases between. The CDR3 runs to 13 residues. Germline assignment: CDR1 SGHTS and CDR2 YDEGEE. CDR3: CASSLIPGTEAFF. In DNA, the CDR3 is TGTGCCAGCAGCTTGATCCCGGGCACTGAAGCTTTCTTT.

This clonotype occurred a few times. The CDR3 sequence: CATGTPNSYEQYV. In DNA form, the CDR3 reads TGTGCCACCGGGACACCTAACTCCTACGAGCAGTACGTC. This sequence joins TRBV6-1 and TRBJ2-7; TRBD1 is a possible D gene (6 bases). The CDR3 sequence is 13 residues long. Germline CDR1 and CDR2: MNHNS and SASEGT. With 10 bases removed from V and 0 bases from J, the gap between germline ends came to 13 bases.

This clonotype was counted between two and nine times. Here the CDR3 DNA reads TGTGCCAGCAGTCCCGCGGACAGGGGGGATGAAAAACTGTTTTTT. Translated, it gives CASSPADRGDEKLFF. The chain couples TRBV6-2 or TRBV6-3 to TRBJ1-4; 10 bases line up with TRBD1. Germline CDR1 reads MNHEY; CDR2 reads SVGEGT. The CDR3 is 15 amino acids. With V trimmed by 5 bases and J by 6 bases, 6 bases remained unmatched.

This clonotype was counted only a few times. V gene TRBV3-1 combines with J gene TRBJ2-2, with D hard to call. This CDR3 comprises 14 residues. The germline V and J ends were trimmed by 6 bases and 1 base, with 9 bases remaining between them. The V gene's germline CDR1 is LGHDT and CDR2 YNNKEL (reference sequence). CDR3 loop: CASRRLVNTGELFF. CDR3 bases: TGTGCCAGCAGGCGACTTGTGAACACCGGGGAGCTGTTTTTT.

This clonotype was counted between two and nine times. The chain is built from TRBV24-1 and TRBJ2-1; the match to TRBD1 covers 9 bases. Germline V gives CDR1 KGHDR, CDR2 SFDVKD. The CDR3 runs to 16 residues. The V gene end was trimmed by 6 bases and the J gene end by 4 bases; junction bases not matched to a gene: 9. The CDR3 nucleotides read TGTGCCACCAGTACCCCCTCCGGACAGGGGTACAATGAGCAGTTCTTC. It codes for CATSTPSGQGYNEQFF.

This clonotype has a handful of counts. For the CDR3, the DNA is TGTGCCAGCAGCCCAACAGACGTGAGCGGGGGCACCGGGGAGCTGTTTTTT. Protein sequence: CASSPTDVSGGTGELFF. The V gene is TRBV7-9, the J gene TRBJ2-2; TRBD2 agrees at 8 bases. This CDR3 has 17 residues. Germline loops: CDR1 SEHNR, CDR2 FQNEAQ (reference sequence). With V trimmed by 5 bases and J by 4 bases, 12 bases remained unmatched.